The 9 T cell receptor beta chains below were found in one sample sequenced in a study of cytomegalovirus exposure and HLA in healthy donors. The study ran its PCR with 60 Vbeta and 13 Jbeta primers. Profiled with immunoSEQ multiplex PCR; TCRdb holds only in-frame clones, not every one. The data hold tens of thousands of clones, with approximately 82% observed a single time. Sequences were obtained from PBMCs. Receptor source: a man in his forties or fifties in good health and CMV-seronegative.

The V call is TRBV7-9, the J call TRBJ2-3, with 8 bases aligning to TRBD1. After removal of 7 bases from V and 6 bases from J, the junction contained 12 bases not matched to a gene. The CDR3 covers 15 residues. In germline, CDR1 is SEHNR, CDR2 FQNEAQ (reference sequence). CDR3 in DNA: TGTGCCAGCACCGGACAGGGTGGAGGATTCGATACGCAGTATTTT. Amino acids: CASTGQGGGFDTQYF.

This clone was found a few times. The gene calls are TRBV27 and TRBJ2-7; 13 bases match TRBD2. Trimming took 2 bases from V and 6 from J; bases not matched to a gene: 1. Germline V CDR1 and CDR2: MNHEY, SMNVEV (reference sequence). The CDR3 length is 14 residues. CDR3 sequence (DNA): TGTGCCAGCAGTTTAACTAGCGGGGGGGTCGAGCAGTACTTC. It encodes CASSLTSGGVEQYF.

This sequence joins TRBV6-4 and TRBJ1-1; possible D gene TRBD1, 5 bases. Deletions cut 6 bases from V and 4 bases from J, with 15 bases between. CDR3 length: 14 residues. Germline V lookup: CDR1 MRHNA, CDR2 SNTAGT. As DNA, the CDR3 is TGTGCCAGCAGCCGGGACTCCGGGGGCACTGAAGCTTTCTTT. This codes for CASSRDSGGTEAFF.

This clone was detected a few times. The chain uses TRBV9 and TRBJ1-5; 7 nucleotides agree with TRBD1. The CDR3 contains 16 residues. Germline V gene sequence: CDR1 SGDLS, CDR2 YYNGEE. Trimming took 4 bases from V and 2 from J; bases not matched to a gene: 9. The CDR3: CASSTGGDSRNQPQHF. For the CDR3, the DNA is TGTGCCAGCAGCACCGGGGGGGACAGCCGCAATCAGCCCCAGCATTTT.

The V gene is TRBV19, the J gene TRBJ2-5, with D perhaps TRBD1 (6 bases). Trimming removed 2 bases at V and 5 bases at J, with 12 bases between. The CDR3 has 14 amino acids. Germline CDR1 is LNHDA and CDR2 is SQIVND (reference sequence). CDR3 nucleotides: TGTGCCAGTAGTATAACAGGGAGAGGCGAGACCCAGTACTTC. It is translated as CASSITGRGETQYF.

The chain joins TRBV7-3 to TRBJ2-7; D perhaps matches TRBD2 (7 bases). The CDR3 has 15 amino acids. Per germline, CDR1 SGHTA and CDR2 FQGTGA. With 4 bases removed from V and 2 bases from J, the gap between germline ends came to 15 bases. Here the CDR3 DNA reads TGTGCCAGCAGCTCTCCGGGGGGCCCCCCCTACGAGCAGTACTTC. Its protein product is CASSSPGGPPYEQYF. Based on the CDR3 plus reference TRBV7-3 and TRBJ2-7, the full variable domain is GAGVSQTPSNKVTEKGKYVELRCDPISGHTALYWYRQSLGQGPEFLIYFQGTGAADDSGLPNDRFFAVRPEGSVSTLKIQRTERGDSAVYLCASSSPGGPPYEQYFGPGTRLTVT.

The chain's CDR3 is CASASRRTSGGDSTDTQYF. The DNA of the CDR3 is TGCGCCAGCGCATCGCGGAGGACTAGCGGGGGGGACAGCACAGATACGCAGTATTTT. This sequence joins TRBV5-1 and TRBJ2-3, with 15 bases aligning to TRBD2. J was trimmed by 0 bases and V by 7 bases; bases with no gene match: 12. The CDR3 runs 19 residues. The germline V gene has CDR1 SGHRS and CDR2 YFSETQ.

The chain combines TRBV6-5 with TRBJ2-7, with D possibly being TRBD1 (6 bases). The germline V gene has CDR1 MNHEY and CDR2 SVGAGI. The CDR3 is 12 residues long. The V gene lost 6 bases and the J gene lost 5 bases, with 11 bases spanning the gap. The chain's CDR3 is CASRNRVDEQYF. Here the CDR3 DNA reads TGTGCCAGCAGGAACAGGGTGGACGAGCAGTACTTC.

The chain uses TRBV27 and TRBJ1-1; D might be TRBD1 (5 bases). The CDR3 runs 14 residues. V shed 2 bases and J shed 0 bases, with 7 bases lying between them. Germline assignment: CDR1 MNHEY and CDR2 SMNVEV (reference sequence). CDR3 DNA: TGTGCCAGCAGTTTAGACAGCCTGAACACTGAAGCTTTCTTT. It specifies CASSLDSLNTEAFF.